This T cell receptor beta chain was sequenced during a study of control samples from healthy donors and cancer patients. Trimming shortened V by 5 bases and J by 2 bases, and 12 bases separated the two germline ends. Germline loops: CDR1 MNHEY, CDR2 SMNVEV (reference sequence). CDR3 length: 14 residues. The method was immunoSEQ multiplex PCR; TCRdb's version includes in-frame clones alone and lacks a portion of them. Among roughly 120,000 clones listed, roughly 84% were seen once. The TCR sequence derives from a man in his fifties in good health. What was sequenced was blood. The gene calls are TRBV27 and TRBJ1-2, with a weak D call TRBD1 (6 bases). The chain's CDR3 is CASSTRDRNYGYTF. In nucleotides, the CDR3 is TGTGCCAGCAGTACTCGAGACAGGAACTATGGCTACACCTTC.